This T cell receptor beta chain was captured in a study of cytomegalovirus exposure and HLA in healthy donors. Study summary: The 100 to 150 validation repertoires, a later analysis reported, used the same platform as the approximately 670 repertoires from the first cohort. Points from the study as a whole: Most TCR sequences were seen very rarely across donors, but some public TCRs occurred in many.

With regard to this clone: Antigen specificity is unknown.

The protocol was immunoSEQ multiplex PCR, while the TCRdb copy is restricted to in-frame clones and leaves out a portion. The sample has 95,000 to 150,000 clones; 80% to 90% are singletons. The donors were members of the validation cohort, which comprised 120 subjects and was separate from the first cohort of 600 to 850 subjects. The sequencing sample was made of PBMCs. This TCR was sampled from a woman between 18 and 29 years old in good health and CMV-seronegative.

In DNA, the CDR3 is TGTGCCAGCAGCTTGACTAGCGGGGGCACAGATACGCAGTATTTT. Protein: CASSLTSGGTDTQYF. The rearrangement uses TRBV6-5 and TRBJ2-3; 11 bases are shared with TRBD2. The CDR3 is made up of 15 amino acids. V lost 6 bases, J lost 1 base, and 3 bases stayed unmatched. Germline V gives CDR1 MNHEY, CDR2 SVGAGI.